Presented here are 19 T cell receptor beta chains from one specimen sequenced in a study of cytomegalovirus exposure and HLA in healthy donors. The PCR ran on 60 Vbeta and 13 Jbeta primers. Measured with immunoSEQ multiplex PCR; TCRdb has only the in-frame clones, and not every one. The sample gives around 140,000 clones, around three quarters of which show up once; about 2.4% is in the top ten. The sequencing sample was made of PBMCs. The receptors come from a woman aged 18 to 35 in good health and CMV-seropositive.

The chain has TRBV6-5 and TRBJ2-2; possible D gene TRBD1, 5 bases. Germline-derived CDR1 and CDR2 are MNHEY and SVGAGI. V lost 7 bases to trimming and J lost 2 bases, with 11 bases between them. This CDR3 is 14 amino acids long. This CDR3 reads CASTAGHNTGELFF. CDR3 DNA: TGTGCCAGCACGGCAGGACACAACACCGGGGAGCTGTTTTTT.

This clone appeared a single time. The chain couples TRBV18 to TRBJ1-2; TRBD1 matches 9 bases. V lost 4 bases to trimming and J lost 3 bases; unmatched junction nucleotides: 6. CDR1 and CDR2 (germline): KGHSH, LQKENI. The CDR3 sequence is 15 residues long. This CDR3 reads CASSLGQGGDYGYTF. The CDR3 region has the DNA TGTGCCAGCTCACTGGGACAGGGTGGTGACTATGGCTACACCTTC.

The chain is built from TRBV7-2 and TRBJ2-3, with D tentatively TRBD2 (6 bases). The CDR3 length is 14 residues. Trimming stripped 5 bases from V and 5 bases from J, with 14 bases between. CDR1 and CDR2 from the germline V gene are SGHTA and FQGNSA. This chain's CDR3 is CASSREARGDTQYF. DNA of the CDR3: TGTGCCAGCAGCAGGGAGGCTAGGGGAGATACGCAGTATTTT.

V and J are TRBV6-5 and TRBJ1-2; tentatively, D is TRBD1 (5 bases). The germline V gene has CDR1 MNHEY and CDR2 SVGAGI. V was pared by 4 bases and J by 2 bases, with 14 bases between. CDR3 length: 15 amino acids. CDR3 protein: CASSWGDNRNYGYTF. CDR3 DNA: TGTGCCAGCAGTTGGGGGGATAACCGAAACTATGGCTACACCTTC.

The chain uses TRBV28 and TRBJ1-5; 10 bases align to TRBD1. The CDR3 runs 14 residues. Losses at the gene ends were 5 bases for V and 6 bases for J; bases not matched to a gene: 4. CDR1 is MDHEN and CDR2 is SYDVKM in the germline V gene. The DNA for the CDR3 is TGTGCCAGCAGTCCGACAGGGGGCTTTCAGCCCCAGCATTTT. Translated, it gives CASSPTGGFQPQHF.

V and J are TRBV7-2 and TRBJ1-3; no definite D call. Germline V gene data show CDR1 as SGHTA and CDR2 as FQGNSA. The germline V and J ends were trimmed by 5 bases and 2 bases, with 7 bases remaining between them. The CDR3 covers 13 residues. Here the CDR3 reads CASSQVAGNTIYF. The CDR3 DNA follows: TGTGCCAGCAGCCAGGTCGCTGGAAACACCATATATTTT.

This chain joins TRBV5-1 and TRBJ2-1, with TRBD2 identical over 13 bases. The ends lost 0 bases at V and 3 bases at J; junction bases unmatched: 3. Germline loops: CDR1 SGHRS, CDR2 YFSETQ. CDR3 length: 17 residues. CDR3 loop: CASSLGLAGGDYNEQFF. DNA for the CDR3: TGCGCCAGCAGCTTGGGACTAGCGGGGGGCGACTACAATGAGCAGTTCTTC.

The chain carries TRBV2 and TRBJ2-7; 9 positions match TRBD1. The trim removed 7 bases at V and 6 bases at J, leaving 7 bases unmatched. The germline gives CDR1 SNHLY, CDR2 FYNNEI. CDR3 size: 13 residues. The CDR3 protein is CASTPRTGVEQYF. The CDR3, as DNA: TGTGCCAGCACCCCAAGGACAGGGGTCGAGCAGTACTTC.

The chain joins TRBV28 to TRBJ2-3; possibly TRBD1 for D (6 bases). This CDR3 has 17 amino acids. Germline assignment: CDR1 MDHEN and CDR2 SYDVKM. Trimming stripped 6 bases from V and 2 bases from J, with 21 bases between. Written as DNA, the CDR3 is TGTGCCAGCAGCGTTGGCGCCCGGACAGATCTCACAGATACGCAGTATTTT. It yields the protein CASSVGARTDLTDTQYF.

The chain has TRBV4-2 and TRBJ2-1; D remains ambiguous. CDR3 length: 15 amino acids. V was cut by 4 bases and J by 0 bases, with 10 bases left in between. Germline V gives CDR1 LGHNA, CDR2 YNFKEQ. CDR3 DNA: TGTGCCAGCAGCCTGACTCCCTCCTCCTACAATGAGCAGTTCTTC. Translated: CASSLTPSSYNEQFF.

V usage is TRBV4-3 and J usage is TRBJ1-2; 7 bases match TRBD1. The CDR3 totals 15 residues. Germline trimming cut 1 base from V and 4 bases from J; bases unmatched to any gene: 6. Germline V gene lookup returns CDR1 LGHNA and CDR2 YSLEER. The CDR3 sequence: CASSQGTGVGYGYTF. CDR3 sequence (DNA): TGCGCCAGCAGCCAAGGGACAGGTGTGGGCTATGGCTACACCTTC.

V is TRBV5-1 and J is TRBJ2-1, with D unclear. CDR1 is SGHRS and CDR2 is YFSETQ in the germline V gene. The length of the CDR3 is 15 residues. V was pared by 0 bases and J by 6 bases, with 13 bases between. The CDR3 region is CASSLDGAAINEQFF. CDR3 sequence (DNA): TGCGCCAGCAGCTTGGATGGCGCAGCGATCAATGAGCAGTTCTTC.

There are a few counts of this clone. V is TRBV7-2 and J is TRBJ1-2; D remains ambiguous. The CDR3 covers 14 residues. The germline V gene encodes CDR1 SGHTA and CDR2 FQGNSA. Trimming cost V 0 bases and J 4 bases, with 9 bases left between them. The CDR3 coding sequence is TGTGCCAGCAGCTTAGCGAGGGCCGGCTATGGCTACACCTTC. Protein sequence: CASSLARAGYGYTF.

The chain couples TRBV6-5 to TRBJ1-1, with 8 bases aligning to TRBD1. The CDR3 contains 13 residues. V gave up 6 bases and J gave up 5 bases; unmatched junction bases: 5. The germline gives CDR1 MNHEY, CDR2 SVGAGI. The CDR3 loop reads CASSSGGKTEAFF. DNA for the CDR3: TGTGCCAGCAGCTCAGGGGGCAAAACTGAAGCTTTCTTT.

The rearrangement links TRBV7-9 to TRBJ1-2; a weak D match, TRBD1 (5 bases). Trimming took 5 bases from V and 4 from J, leaving 20 bases between them. CDR3 length: 16 residues. CDR1 and CDR2 (germline): SEHNR, FQNEAQ (reference sequence). In DNA, the CDR3 is TGTGCCAGCAGCCCGACCAGGCGGGGGGTAGTCTATGGCTACACCTTC. This codes for CASSPTRRGVVYGYTF.

This chain joins TRBV7-2 and TRBJ2-7; D might be TRBD2 (6 bases). The CDR3 is 15 amino acids. The germline CDR1 and CDR2 sequences are SGHTA and FQGNSA. Trimming removed 4 bases from V and 4 bases from J, with 17 bases in between. CDR3 DNA sequence: TGTGCCAGCAGCTCAGCAGCCGGGAGCACGTACGAGCAGTACTTC. Its translation: CASSSAAGSTYEQYF.

A few counts support this clone. The chain employs TRBV6-6 and TRBJ1-4; D gene ambiguous. CDR1 and CDR2 from the germline V gene are MNHNY and SVGAGI (reference sequence). The CDR3 is 12 residues long. Trimming removed 6 bases from V and 8 bases from J, with 10 bases in between. CDR3 residues: CASSNSGEKLFF. CDR3 nucleotide sequence: TGTGCCAGCAGCAACAGCGGGGAAAAACTGTTTTTT.

The chain is built from TRBV19 and TRBJ1-1, with 8 bases matching TRBD1. CDR3 size: 15 residues. Germline V gene sequence: CDR1 LNHDA, CDR2 SQIVND (reference sequence). V was pared by 7 bases and J by 3 bases, with 10 bases of the junction left unmatched. In DNA form, the CDR3 reads TGTGCCAGTACCCAGGGGGCCACTCGGGACACTGAAGCTTTCTTT. It codes for CASTQGATRDTEAFF.

The chain couples TRBV19 to TRBJ2-5; D is unclear. Trimming stripped 6 bases from V and 4 bases from J, with 15 bases between. This CDR3 is 14 amino acids long. Germline V lookup: CDR1 LNHDA, CDR2 SQIVND (reference sequence). The CDR3 coding sequence is TGTGCCAGTAGCCCTTTAAGGTCGGGAGAGACCCAGTACTTC. Its protein is CASSPLRSGETQYF.